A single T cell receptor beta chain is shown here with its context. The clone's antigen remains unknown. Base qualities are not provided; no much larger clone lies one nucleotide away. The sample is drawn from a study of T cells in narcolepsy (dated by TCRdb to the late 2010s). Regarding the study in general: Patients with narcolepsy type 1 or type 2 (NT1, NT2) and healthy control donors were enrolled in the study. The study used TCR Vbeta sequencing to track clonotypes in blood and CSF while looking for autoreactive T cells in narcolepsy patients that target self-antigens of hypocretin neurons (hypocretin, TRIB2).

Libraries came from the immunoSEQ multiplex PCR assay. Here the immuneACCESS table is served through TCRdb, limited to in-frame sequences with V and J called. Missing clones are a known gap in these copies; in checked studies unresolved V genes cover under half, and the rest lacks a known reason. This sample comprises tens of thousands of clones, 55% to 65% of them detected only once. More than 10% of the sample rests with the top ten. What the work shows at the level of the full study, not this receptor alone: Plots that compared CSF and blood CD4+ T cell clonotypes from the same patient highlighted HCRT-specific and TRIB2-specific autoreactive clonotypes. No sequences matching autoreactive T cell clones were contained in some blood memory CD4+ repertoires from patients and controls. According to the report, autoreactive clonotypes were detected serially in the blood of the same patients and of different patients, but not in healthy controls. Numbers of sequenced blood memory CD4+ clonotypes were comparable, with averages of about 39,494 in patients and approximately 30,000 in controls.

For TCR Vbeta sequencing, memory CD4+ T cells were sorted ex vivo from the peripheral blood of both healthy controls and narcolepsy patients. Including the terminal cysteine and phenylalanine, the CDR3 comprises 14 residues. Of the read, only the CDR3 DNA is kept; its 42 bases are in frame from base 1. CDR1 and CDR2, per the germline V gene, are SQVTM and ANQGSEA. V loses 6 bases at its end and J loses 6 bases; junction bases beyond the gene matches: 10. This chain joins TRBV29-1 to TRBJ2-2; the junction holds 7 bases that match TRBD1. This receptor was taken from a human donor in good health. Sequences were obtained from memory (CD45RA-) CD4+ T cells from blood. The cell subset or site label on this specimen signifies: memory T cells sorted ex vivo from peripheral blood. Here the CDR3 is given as CSVKTGVGAGELFF. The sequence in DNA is TGCAGCGTGAAAACAGGGGTGGGAGCCGGGGAGCTGTTTTTT.